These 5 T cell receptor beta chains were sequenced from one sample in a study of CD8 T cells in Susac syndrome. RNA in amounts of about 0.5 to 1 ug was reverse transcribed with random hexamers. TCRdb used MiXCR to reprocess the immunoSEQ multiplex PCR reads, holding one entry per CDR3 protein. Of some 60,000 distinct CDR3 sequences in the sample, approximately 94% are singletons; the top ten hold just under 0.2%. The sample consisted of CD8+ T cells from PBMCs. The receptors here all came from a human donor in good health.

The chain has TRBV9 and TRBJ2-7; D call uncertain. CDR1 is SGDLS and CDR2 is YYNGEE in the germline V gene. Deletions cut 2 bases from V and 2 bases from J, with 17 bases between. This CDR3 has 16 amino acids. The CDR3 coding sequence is TGTGCCAGCAGCGTTCACAGCAAAATTGCTCCCTACGAGCAGTACTTC. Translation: CASSVHSKIAPYEQYF. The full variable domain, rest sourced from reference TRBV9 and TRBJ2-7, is DSGVTQTPKHLITATGQRVTLRCSPRSGDLSVYWYQQSLDQGLQFLIQYYNGEERAKGNILERFSAQQFPDLHSELNLSSLELGDSALYFCASSVHSKIAPYEQYFGPGTRLTVT.

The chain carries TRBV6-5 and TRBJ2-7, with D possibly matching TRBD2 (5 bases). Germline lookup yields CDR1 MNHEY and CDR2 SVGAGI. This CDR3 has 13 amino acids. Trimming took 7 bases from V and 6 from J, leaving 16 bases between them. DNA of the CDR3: TGTGCCAGCATTCCAGAAAGCGGCGCCGAGCAGTACTTC. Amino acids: CASIPESGAEQYF.

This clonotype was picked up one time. For the CDR3, the DNA is TGTGCCAGCAGTCACCGAGATCAAAACATTCAGTACTTC. It translates to CASSHRDQNIQYF. The J gene is TRBJ2-4, the V gene TRBV6-5; D is uncertain. Germline V gene lookup returns CDR1 MNHEY and CDR2 SVGAGI. CDR3 size: 13 residues. Trimming took 5 bases from V and 5 from J, leaving 10 bases between them.

The CDR3 loop is CASSESWEYTEAFF. CDR3 nucleotides: TGCGCCAGCAGTGAGAGTTGGGAATACACTGAAGCTTTCTTT. The chain recombines TRBV10-2 with TRBJ1-1; D not resolved. Germline CDR1 WSHSY, CDR2 SAAADI. The V end lost 2 bases, the J end lost 3 bases, and 10 bases lay between the germline ends. The CDR3 sequence is 14 residues long.

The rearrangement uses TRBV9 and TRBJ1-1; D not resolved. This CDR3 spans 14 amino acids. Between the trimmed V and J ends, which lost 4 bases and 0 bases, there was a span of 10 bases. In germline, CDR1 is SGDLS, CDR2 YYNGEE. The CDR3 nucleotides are TGTGCCAGCAGCTCGACTGGGGTGAACACTGAAGCTTTCTTT. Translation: CASSSTGVNTEAFF.